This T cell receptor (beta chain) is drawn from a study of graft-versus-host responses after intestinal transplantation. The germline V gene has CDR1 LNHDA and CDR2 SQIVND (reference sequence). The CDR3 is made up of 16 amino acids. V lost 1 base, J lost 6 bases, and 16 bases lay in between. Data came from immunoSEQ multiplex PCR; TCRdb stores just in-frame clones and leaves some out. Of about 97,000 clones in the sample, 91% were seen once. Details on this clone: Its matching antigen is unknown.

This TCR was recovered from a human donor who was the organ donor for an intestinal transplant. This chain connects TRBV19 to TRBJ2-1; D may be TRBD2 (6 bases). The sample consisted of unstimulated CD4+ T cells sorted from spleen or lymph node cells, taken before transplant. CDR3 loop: CASSIVRDSAGNEQFF. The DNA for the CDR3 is TGTGCCAGTAGTATAGTTCGGGACTCCGCGGGCAATGAGCAGTTCTTC.